This TCR beta chain was sequenced in a study of T cells in Graves' hyperthyroidism and ophthalmopathy. The study's findings and limits: Most expanded thyroid clonotypes above 0.001 also appeared in blood. Classification by a 13 V-J model distinguished ophthalmopathy from stable hyperthyroidism.

The length of the CDR3 is 11 residues. Germline V lookup: CDR1 MNHEY, CDR2 SVGAGI. The germline V and J ends were trimmed by 8 bases and 5 bases, with 9 bases remaining between them. This clonotype was recorded at least ten times. The antigen is unknown. PBMCs were derived from approximately 10 ml fresh peripheral blood. Authors of the study amplified TCR beta CDR3 regions from RNA transcripts. A set of HTBI primers served as the primers for a first-round RT-PCR of the TCR CDR3. A single record per CDR3 protein comes from TCRdb applying MiXCR to the multiplex PCR reads. The table includes fewer than 250,000 distinct CDR3 sequences, around 24% detected once.

The chain links TRBV6-5 to TRBJ1-1, with D tentatively TRBD1 (6 bases). Sequenced sample: blood. The source of this sequence is a woman aged 40 to 50 with Graves' ophthalmopathy. CDR3 protein: CASFRGTEAFF. The CDR3 DNA follows: TGTGCCAGCTTCAGGGGAACTGAAGCTTTCTTT.